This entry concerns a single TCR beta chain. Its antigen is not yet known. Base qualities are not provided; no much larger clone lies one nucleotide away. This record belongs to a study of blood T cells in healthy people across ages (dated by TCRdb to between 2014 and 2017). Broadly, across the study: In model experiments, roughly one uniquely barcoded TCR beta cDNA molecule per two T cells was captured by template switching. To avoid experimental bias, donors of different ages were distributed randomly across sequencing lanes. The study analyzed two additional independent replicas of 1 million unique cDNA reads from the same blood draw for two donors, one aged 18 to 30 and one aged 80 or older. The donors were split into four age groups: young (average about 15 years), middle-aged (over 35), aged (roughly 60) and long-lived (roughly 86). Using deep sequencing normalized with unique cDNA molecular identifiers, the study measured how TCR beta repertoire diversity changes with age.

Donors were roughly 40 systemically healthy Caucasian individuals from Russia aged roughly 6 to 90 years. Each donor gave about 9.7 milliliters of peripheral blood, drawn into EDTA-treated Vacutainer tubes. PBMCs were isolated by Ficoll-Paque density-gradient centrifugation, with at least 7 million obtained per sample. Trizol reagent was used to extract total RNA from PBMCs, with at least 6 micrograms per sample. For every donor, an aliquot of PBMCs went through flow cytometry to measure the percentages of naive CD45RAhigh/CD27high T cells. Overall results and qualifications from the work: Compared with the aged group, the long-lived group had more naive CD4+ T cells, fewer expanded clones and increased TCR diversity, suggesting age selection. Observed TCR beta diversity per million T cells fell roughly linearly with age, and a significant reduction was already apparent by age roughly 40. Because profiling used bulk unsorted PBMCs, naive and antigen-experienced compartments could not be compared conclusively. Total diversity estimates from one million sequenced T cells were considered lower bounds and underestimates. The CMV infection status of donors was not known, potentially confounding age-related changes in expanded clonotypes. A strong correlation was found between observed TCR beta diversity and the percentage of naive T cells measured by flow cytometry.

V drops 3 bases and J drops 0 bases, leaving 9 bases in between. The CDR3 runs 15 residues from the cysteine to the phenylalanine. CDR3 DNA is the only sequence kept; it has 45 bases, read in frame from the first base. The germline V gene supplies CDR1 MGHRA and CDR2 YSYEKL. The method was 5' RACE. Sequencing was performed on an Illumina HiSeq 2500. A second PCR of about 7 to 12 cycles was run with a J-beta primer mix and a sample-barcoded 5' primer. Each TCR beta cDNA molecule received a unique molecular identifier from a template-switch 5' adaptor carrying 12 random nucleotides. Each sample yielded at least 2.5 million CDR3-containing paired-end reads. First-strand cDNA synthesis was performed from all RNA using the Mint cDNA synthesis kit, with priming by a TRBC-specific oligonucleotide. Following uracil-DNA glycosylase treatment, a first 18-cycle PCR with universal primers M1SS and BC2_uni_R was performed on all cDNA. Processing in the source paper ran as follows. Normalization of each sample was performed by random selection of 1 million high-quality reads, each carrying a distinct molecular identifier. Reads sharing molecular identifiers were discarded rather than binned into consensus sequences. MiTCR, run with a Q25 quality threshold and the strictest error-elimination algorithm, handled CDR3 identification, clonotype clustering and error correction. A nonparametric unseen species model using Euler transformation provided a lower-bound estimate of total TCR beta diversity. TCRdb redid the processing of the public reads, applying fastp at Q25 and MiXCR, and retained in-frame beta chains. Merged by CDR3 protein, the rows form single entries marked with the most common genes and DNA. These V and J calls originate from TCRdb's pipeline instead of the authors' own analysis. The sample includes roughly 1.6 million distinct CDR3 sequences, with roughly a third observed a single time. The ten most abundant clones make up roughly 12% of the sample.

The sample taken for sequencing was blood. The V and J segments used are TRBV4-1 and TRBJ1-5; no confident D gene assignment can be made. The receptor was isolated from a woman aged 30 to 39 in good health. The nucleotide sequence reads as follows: TGCGCCAGCAGCCAGGAACAGTTTAGCAATCAGCCCCAGCATTTT. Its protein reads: CASSQEQFSNQPQHF.